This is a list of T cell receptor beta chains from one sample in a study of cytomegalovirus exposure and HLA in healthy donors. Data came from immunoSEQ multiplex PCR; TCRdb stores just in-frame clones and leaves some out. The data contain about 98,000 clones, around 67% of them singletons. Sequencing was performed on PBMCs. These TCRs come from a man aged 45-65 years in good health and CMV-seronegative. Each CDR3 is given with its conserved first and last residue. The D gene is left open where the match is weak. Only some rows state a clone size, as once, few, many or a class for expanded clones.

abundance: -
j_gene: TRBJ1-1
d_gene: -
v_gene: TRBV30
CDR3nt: TGTGCCTGGAGTACGCGAGGGAGGGCTGAAGCTTTCTTT
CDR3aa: CAWSTRGRAEAFF

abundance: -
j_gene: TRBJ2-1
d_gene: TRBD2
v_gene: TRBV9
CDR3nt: TGTGCCAGCAGCGTAGTTACTAGCGGCTACAATGAGCAGTTCTTC
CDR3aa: CASSVVTSGYNEQFF

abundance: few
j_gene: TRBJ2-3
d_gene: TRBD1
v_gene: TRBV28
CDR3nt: TGTGCCAGCAGTCCCCGATCGAACAGGGGAACGAGGCAGTATTTT
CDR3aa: CASSPRSNRGTRQYF

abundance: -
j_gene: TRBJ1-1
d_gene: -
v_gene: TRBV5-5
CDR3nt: TGTGCCAGCAGCTCGGTCGCGGTGAACACTGAAGCTTTCTTT
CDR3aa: CASSSVAVNTEAFF

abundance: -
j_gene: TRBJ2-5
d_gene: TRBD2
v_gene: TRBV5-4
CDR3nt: TGTGCCAGCAGCTTGAGGCTAGCGGAACAAGAGACCCAGTACTTC
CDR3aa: CASSLRLAEQETQYF

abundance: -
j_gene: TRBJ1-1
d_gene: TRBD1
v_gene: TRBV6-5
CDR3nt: TGTGCCAGCAGTTACTCGCCAGGGGGCTGGACTGAAGCTTTCTTT
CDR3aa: CASSYSPGGWTEAFF

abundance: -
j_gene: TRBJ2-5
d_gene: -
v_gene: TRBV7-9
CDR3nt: TGTGCCAGCAGCTTACGGGGAGGAGAGACCCAGTACTTC
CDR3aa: CASSLRGGETQYF

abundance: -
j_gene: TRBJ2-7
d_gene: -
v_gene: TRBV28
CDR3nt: TGTGCCAGCAGCAGACGGACTGTCGGCAGAGCCTACGAGCAGTACTTC
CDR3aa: CASSRRTVGRAYEQYF

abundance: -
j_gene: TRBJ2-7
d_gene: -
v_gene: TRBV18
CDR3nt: TGTGCCAGCTCACAACCCTACCAAGCGCGGAGCTCCTACGAGCAGTACTTC
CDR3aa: CASSQPYQARSSYEQYF

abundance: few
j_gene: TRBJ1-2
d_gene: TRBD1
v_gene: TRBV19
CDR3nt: TGTGCCAGTAGCGAGGACAGGTCCTCGTTGGATGGCTACACCTTC
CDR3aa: CASSEDRSSLDGYTF

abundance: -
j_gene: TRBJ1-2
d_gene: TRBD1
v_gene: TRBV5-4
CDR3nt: TGTGCCAGCAGCTTACAGGGGGCATACTATGGCTACACCTTC
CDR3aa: CASSLQGAYYGYTF

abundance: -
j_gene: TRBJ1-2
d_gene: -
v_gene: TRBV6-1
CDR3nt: TGTGCCAGCAGTGAAGCAAGGAGATATGGCTACACCTTC
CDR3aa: CASSEARRYGYTF

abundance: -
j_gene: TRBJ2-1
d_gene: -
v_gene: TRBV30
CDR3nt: TGTGCCTGGAGTGTACGACGGGAGCCCCCCTACAATGAGCAGTTCTTC
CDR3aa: CAWSVRREPPYNEQFF

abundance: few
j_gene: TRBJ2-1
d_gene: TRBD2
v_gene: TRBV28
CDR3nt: TGTGCCAGCAGGTCCGGGACTAGCGGTAACAATGAGCAGTTCTTC
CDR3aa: CASRSGTSGNNEQFF

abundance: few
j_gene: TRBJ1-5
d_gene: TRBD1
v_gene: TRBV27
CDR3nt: TGTGCCAGCAGTAACGATGGACAGGACAATCAGCCCCAGCATTTT
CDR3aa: CASSNDGQDNQPQHF

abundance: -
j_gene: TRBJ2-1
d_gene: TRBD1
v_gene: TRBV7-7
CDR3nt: TGTGCTAGCAGCCCCGGGACAGGAGCCAACAATGAGCAGTTCTTC
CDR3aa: CASSPGTGANNEQFF

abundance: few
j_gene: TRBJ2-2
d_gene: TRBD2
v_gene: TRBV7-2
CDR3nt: TGTGCCAGCAGCTTACTCGGCGGGGGGGCCTCGTCCGGGGAGCTGTTTTTT
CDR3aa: CASSLLGGGASSGELFF

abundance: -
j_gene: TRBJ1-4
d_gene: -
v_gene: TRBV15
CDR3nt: TGTGCCACCAGCAGGGTGGGACTCCAGCCCAATGAAAAACTGTTTTTT
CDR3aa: CATSRVGLQPNEKLFF

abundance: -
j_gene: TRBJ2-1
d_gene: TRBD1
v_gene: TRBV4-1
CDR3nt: TGCGCCAACAGCCAGCCGGGACAGGGGTGGGAGCAGTTCTTC
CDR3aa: CANSQPGQGWEQFF

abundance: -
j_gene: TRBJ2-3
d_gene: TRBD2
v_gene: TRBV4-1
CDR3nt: TGCGCCAGCAGCCAAGATAGCCAGCGGGGGAGACCAGATACGCAGTATTTT
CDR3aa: CASSQDSQRGRPDTQYF

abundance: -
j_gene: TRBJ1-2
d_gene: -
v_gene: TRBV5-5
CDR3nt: TGTGCCAGCAGCCTCCCGGGCGGGGGCGCGTCGGGCTACACCTTC
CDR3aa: CASSLPGGGASGYTF

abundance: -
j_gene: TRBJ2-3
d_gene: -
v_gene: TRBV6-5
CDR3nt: TGTGCCAGCGCCAGTCGGGATTCCACAGATACGCAGTATTTT
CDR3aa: CASASRDSTDTQYF

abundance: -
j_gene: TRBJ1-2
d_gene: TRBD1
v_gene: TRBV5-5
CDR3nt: TGTGCCAGCAGCTTGGTCGGGACAGGGAACTATGGCTACACCTTC
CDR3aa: CASSLVGTGNYGYTF

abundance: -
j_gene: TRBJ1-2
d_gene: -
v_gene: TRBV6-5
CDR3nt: TGTGCCAGCAGTTACACCAGGCCCGGTAACTATGGCTACACCTTC
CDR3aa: CASSYTRPGNYGYTF